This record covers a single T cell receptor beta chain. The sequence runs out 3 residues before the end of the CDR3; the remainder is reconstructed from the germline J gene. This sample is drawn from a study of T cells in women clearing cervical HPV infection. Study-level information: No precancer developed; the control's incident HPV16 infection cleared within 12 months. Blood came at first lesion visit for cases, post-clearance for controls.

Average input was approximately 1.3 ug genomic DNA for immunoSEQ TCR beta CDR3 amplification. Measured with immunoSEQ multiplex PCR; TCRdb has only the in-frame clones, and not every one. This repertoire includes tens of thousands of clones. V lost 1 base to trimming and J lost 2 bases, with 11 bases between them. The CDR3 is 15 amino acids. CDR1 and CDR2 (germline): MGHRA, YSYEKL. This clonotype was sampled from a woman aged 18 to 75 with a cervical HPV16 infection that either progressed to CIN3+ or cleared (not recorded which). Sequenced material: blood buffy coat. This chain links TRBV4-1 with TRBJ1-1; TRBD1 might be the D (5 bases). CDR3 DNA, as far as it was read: TGCGCCAGCAGCCAAGTAGGACAAGCAAACACTGAA. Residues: CASSQVGQANTE. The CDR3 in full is CASSQVGQANTEAFF.